The sequence of this TCR beta chain was determined in a study of blood T cells in healthy people across ages. This clonotype was counted a single time. This CDR3 has 15 residues. Trimming removed 8 bases from V and 3 bases from J; junction bases left unmatched: 10. Germline V CDR1 and CDR2: MDHEN, SYDVKM. Next came a second PCR, run for about 6 to 11 cycles, which used a sample-barcoded 5' primer along with a J-beta primer mix. MiXCR, applied by TCRdb to the 5' RACE reads, yields one record per CDR3 protein. The sample contains 700,000 to 800,000 distinct CDR3 sequences, roughly 47% of which appear only once.

This TCR was recovered from a woman aged 55 to 70 in good health. This sequence joins TRBV28 and TRBJ2-1; 7 bases align to TRBD1. What was sequenced was blood. The CDR3 DNA reads TGTGCCAGCGGCCCTCCGGGACAGCTCTACAATGAGCAGTTCTTC. The encoded protein is CASGPPGQLYNEQFF.